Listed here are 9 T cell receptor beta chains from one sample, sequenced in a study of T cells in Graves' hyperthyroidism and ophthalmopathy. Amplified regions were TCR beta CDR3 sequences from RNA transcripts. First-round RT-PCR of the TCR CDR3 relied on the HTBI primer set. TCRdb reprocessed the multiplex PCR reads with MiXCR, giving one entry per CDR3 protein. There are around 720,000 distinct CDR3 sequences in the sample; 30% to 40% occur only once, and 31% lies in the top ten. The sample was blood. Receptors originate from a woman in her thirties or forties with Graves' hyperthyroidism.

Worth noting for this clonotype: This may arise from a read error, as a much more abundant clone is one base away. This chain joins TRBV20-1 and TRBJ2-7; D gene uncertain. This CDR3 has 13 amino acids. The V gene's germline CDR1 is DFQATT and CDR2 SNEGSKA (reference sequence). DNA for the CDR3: TGCAGTGCTAGAGTGGTTCCTACCTACGGGCAGTACTTC. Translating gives CSARVVPTYGQYF.

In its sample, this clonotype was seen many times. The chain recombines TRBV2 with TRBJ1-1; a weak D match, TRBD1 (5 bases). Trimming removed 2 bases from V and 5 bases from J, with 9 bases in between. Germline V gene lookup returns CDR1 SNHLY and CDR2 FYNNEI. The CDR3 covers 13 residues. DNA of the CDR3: TGTGCCAGCAGTGAAAGCAGGGAAACTGAAGCTTTCTTT. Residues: CASSESRETEAFF.

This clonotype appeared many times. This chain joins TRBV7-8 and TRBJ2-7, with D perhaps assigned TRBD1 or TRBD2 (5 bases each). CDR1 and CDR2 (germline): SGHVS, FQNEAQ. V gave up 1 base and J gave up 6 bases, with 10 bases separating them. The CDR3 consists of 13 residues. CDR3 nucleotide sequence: TGTGCCAGCAGCTTAGTTGGGACCGGCGAGCAGTACTTC. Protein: CASSLVGTGEQYF.

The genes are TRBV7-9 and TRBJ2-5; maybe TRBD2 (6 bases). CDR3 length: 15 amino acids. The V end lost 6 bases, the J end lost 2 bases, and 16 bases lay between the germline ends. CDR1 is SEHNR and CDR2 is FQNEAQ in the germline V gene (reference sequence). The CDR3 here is CASSFPDGGQETQYF. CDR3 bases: TGTGCCAGCAGTTTCCCCGACGGGGGTCAAGAGACCCAGTACTTC.

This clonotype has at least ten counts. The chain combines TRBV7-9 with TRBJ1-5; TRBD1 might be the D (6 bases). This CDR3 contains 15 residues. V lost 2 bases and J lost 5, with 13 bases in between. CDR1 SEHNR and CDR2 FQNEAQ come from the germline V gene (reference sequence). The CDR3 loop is CASSLWGRGDQPQHF. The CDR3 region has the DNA TGTGCCAGCAGCTTATGGGGCAGGGGCGATCAGCCCCAGCATTTT.

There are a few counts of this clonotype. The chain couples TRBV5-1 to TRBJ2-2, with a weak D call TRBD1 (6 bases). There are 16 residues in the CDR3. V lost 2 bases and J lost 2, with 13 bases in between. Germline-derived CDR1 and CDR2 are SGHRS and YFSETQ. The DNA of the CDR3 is TGCGCCAGCAGCTTCAGGACAGTCCGAAACACCGGGGAGCTGTTTTTT. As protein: CASSFRTVRNTGELFF.

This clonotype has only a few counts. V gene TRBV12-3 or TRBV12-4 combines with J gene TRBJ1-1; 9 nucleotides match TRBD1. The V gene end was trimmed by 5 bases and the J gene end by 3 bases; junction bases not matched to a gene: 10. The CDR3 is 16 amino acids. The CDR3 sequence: CASSAPRDRVYTEAFF. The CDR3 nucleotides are TGTGCCAGCAGTGCTCCCCGGGACAGGGTATACACTGAAGCTTTCTTT.

In DNA form, the CDR3 reads TGTGCCAGCCACGGACAGGGACAACACGAGCAGTACTTC. Protein sequence: CASHGQGQHEQYF. The chain combines TRBV6-6 with TRBJ2-7, with 8 bases aligning to TRBD1. The CDR3 extends over 13 amino acids. The V gene end was trimmed by 8 bases and the J gene end by 5 bases; junction bases not matched to a gene: 8. Germline-derived CDR1 and CDR2 are MNHNY and SVGAGI (reference sequence).

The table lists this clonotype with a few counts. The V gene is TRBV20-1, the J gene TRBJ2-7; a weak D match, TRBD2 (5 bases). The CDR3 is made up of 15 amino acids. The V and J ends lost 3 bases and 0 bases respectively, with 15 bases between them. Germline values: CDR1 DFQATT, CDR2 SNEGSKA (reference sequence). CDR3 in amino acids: CSASAIARSSYEQYF. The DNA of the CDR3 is TGCAGTGCTAGTGCTATAGCGAGGAGCTCCTACGAGCAGTACTTC.